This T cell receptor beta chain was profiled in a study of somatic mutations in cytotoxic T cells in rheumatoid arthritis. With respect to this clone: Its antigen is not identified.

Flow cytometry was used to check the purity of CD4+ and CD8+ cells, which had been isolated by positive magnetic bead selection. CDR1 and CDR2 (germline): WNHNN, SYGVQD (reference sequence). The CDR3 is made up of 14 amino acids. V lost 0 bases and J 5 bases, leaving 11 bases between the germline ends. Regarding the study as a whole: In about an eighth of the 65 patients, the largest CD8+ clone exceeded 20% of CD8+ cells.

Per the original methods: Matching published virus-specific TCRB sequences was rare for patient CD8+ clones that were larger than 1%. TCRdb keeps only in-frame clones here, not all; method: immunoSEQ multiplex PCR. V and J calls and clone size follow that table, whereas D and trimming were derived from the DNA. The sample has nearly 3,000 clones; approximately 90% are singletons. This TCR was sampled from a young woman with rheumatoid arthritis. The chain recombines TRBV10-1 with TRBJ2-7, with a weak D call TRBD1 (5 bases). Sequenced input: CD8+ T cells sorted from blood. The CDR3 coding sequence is TGCGCCAGCAGTGAGTCCGGGCAGGGTGACGAGCAGTACTTC. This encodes CASSESGQGDEQYF.